This T cell receptor beta chain was recovered during a study of blood T cell repertoires in COVID-19. Study summary: Acute and convalescent COVID-19 specimens originated in the United States, Italy and Spain. PBMCs, B-cell-depleted T cells, or T cells were the source of the cDNA or gDNA that made up the material.

V was clipped by 4 bases and J by 10 bases; unmatched bases: 10. CDR1 SEHNR and CDR2 FQNEAQ come from the germline V gene (reference sequence). The CDR3 is 15 amino acids. In the original workflow: Reference gene primers were amplified, and this amplification served to estimate nucleated cell counts. Using immunoSEQ multiplex PCR, the repertoire was profiled, and TCRdb retains in-frame clones only, with some absent. That table supplies the V and J calls and clone size; D and trimming were determined from the DNA. Of tens of thousands of clones in the sample, around 93% were seen once. The sample holds a few counts of this clone.

This sequence was found in a woman in her twenties or thirties in a cohort sampled during active COVID-19. This chain links TRBV7-9 with TRBJ1-6; 7 bases map to TRBD1. The sequenced sample was peripheral blood. The CDR3 nucleotides read TGTGCCAGCAGCTCCGCCCGGCAGGGGGTCTCACCCCTCCACTTT. Protein: CASSSARQGVSPLHF.